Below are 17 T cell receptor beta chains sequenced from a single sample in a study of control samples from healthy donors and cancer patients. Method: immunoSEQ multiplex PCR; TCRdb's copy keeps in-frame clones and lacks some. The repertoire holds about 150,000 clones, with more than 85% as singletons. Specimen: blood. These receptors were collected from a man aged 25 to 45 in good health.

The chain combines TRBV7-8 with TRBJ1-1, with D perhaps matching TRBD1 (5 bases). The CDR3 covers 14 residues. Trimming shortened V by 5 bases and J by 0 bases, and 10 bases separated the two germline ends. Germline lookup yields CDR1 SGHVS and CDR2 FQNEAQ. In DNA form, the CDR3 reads TGTGCCAGCAGCCCGGGGACCGTGAACACTGAAGCTTTCTTT. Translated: CASSPGTVNTEAFF. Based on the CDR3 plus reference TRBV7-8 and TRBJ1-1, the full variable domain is GAGVSQSPRYKVAKRGQDVALRCDPISGHVSLFWYQQALGQGPEFLTYFQNEAQLDKSGLPSDRFFAERPEGSVSTLKIQRTQQEDSAVYLCASSPGTVNTEAFFGQGTRLTVV.

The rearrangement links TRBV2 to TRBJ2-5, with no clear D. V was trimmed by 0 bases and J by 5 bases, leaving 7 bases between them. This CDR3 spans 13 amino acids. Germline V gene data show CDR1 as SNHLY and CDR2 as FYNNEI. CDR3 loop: CASSEAGLETQYF. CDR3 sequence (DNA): TGTGCCAGCAGTGAAGCAGGGCTGGAGACCCAGTACTTC. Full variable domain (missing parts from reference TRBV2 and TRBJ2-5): EPEVTQTPSHQVTQMGQEVILRCVPISNHLYFYWYRQILGQKVEFLVSFYNNEISEKSEIFDDQFSVERPDGSNFTLKIRSTKLEDSAMYFCASSEAGLETQYFGPGTRLLVL.

The DNA for the CDR3 is TGTGCCAGCAGCTCCCTAGCGGGGTTGGGAGATACGCAGTATTTT. Translated, it gives CASSSLAGLGDTQYF. V gene TRBV5-6 combines with J gene TRBJ2-3; 9 nucleotides line up with TRBD2. In germline, CDR1 is SGHDT, CDR2 YYEEEE. V was pared by 3 bases and J by 5 bases, with 7 bases of the junction left unmatched. The CDR3 length is 15 residues.

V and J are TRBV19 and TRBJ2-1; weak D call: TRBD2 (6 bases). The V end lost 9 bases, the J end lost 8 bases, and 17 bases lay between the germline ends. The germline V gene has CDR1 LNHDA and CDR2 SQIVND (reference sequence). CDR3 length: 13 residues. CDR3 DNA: TGTGCCAGCCGGCGGCGGGGAAACGATGAGCAGTTCTTC. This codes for CASRRRGNDEQFF.

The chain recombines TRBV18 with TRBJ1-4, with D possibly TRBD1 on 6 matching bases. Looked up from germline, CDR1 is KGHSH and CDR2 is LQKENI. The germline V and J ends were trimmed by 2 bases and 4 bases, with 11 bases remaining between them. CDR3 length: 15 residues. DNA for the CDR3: TGTGCCAGCTCACCAACAGGGTCCATTAATGAAAAACTGTTTTTT. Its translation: CASSPTGSINEKLFF.

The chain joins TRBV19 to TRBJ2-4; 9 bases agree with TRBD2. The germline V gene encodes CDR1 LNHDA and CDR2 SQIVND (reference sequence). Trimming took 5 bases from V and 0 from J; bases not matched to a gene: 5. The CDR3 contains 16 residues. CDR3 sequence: CASSDLAGEAKNIQYF. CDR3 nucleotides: TGTGCCAGTAGTGACTTAGCGGGGGAAGCCAAAAACATTCAGTACTTC.

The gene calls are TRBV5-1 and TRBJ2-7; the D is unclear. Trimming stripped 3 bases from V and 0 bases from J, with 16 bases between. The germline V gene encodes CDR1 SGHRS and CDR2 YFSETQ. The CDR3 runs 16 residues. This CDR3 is CASSSVRTFRSYEQYF. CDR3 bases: TGCGCCAGCAGCTCTGTTCGTACATTCCGCTCCTACGAGCAGTACTTC.

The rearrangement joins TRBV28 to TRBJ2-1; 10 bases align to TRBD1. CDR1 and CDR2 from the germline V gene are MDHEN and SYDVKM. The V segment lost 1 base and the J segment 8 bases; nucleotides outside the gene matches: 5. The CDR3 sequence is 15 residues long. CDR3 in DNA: TGTGCCAGCAGTTTATCCGGGACAGGGGTCGATGAGCAGTTCTTC. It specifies CASSLSGTGVDEQFF.

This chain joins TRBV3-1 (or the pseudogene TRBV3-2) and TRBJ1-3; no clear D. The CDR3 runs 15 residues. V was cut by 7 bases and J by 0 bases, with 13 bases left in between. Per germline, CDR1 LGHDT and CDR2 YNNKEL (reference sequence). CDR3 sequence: CASTPYAASGNTIYF. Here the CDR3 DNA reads TGTGCCAGCACCCCATACGCCGCCTCTGGAAACACCATATATTTT.

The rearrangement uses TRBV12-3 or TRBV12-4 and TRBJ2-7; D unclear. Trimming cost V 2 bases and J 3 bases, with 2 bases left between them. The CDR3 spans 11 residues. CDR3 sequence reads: CASSLYYEQYF. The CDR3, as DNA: TGTGCCAGCAGTTTATACTACGAGCAGTACTTC.

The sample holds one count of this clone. CDR3 protein: CASSVGRGDYNEQFF. CDR3 bases: TGTGCCAGCAGCGTGGGGCGGGGAGACTACAATGAGCAGTTCTTC. The rearrangement uses TRBV5-4 and TRBJ2-1; tentative D call: TRBD2 (6 bases). Per the germline V gene, CDR1 is SGHNT and CDR2 is YYREEE (reference sequence). The CDR3 covers 15 residues. V lost 4 bases and J lost 3, with 14 bases in between.

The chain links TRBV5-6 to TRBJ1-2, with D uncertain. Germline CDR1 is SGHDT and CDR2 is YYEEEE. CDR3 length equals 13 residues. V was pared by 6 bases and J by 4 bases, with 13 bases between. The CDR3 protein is CASTPQRAYGYTF. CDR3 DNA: TGTGCCAGCACCCCTCAGAGGGCCTATGGCTACACCTTC.

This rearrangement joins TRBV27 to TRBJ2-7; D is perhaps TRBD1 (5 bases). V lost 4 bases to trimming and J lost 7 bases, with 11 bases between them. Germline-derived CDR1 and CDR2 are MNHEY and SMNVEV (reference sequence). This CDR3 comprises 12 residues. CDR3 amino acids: CASSSPGWEQYF. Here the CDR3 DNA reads TGTGCCAGCAGTTCCCCAGGGTGGGAGCAGTACTTC.

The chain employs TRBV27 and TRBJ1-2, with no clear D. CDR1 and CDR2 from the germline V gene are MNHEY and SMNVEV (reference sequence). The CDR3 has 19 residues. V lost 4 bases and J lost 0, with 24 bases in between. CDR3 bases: TGTGCCAGCAGTTCCTACTTTGCGGCTTCCTCGCCAGCTAACTATGGCTACACCTTC. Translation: CASSSYFAASSPANYGYTF.

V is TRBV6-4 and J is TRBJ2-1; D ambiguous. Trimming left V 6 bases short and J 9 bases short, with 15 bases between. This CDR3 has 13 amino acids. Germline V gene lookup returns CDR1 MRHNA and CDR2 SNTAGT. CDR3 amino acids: CASSISSSSEQFF. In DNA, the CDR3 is TGTGCCAGCAGCATATCCTCGAGCAGTGAGCAGTTCTTC.

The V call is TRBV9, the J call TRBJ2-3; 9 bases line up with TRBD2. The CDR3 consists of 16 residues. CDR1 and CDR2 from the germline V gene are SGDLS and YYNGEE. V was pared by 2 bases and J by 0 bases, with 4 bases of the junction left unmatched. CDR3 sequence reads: CASSVSGGHSTDTQYF. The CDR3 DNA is TGTGCCAGCAGCGTTAGCGGGGGCCACAGCACAGATACGCAGTATTTT.

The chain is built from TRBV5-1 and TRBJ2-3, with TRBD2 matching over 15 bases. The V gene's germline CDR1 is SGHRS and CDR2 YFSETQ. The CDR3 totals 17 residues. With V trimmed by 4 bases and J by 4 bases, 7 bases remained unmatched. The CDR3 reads CASSPGTSGGRPDTQYF. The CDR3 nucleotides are TGCGCCAGCAGCCCGGGGACTAGCGGGGGGCGGCCAGATACGCAGTATTTT.